The rows below give T cell receptor beta chains drawn from one sample of a study of blood T cell repertoires in COVID-19. Assay: immunoSEQ multiplex PCR; the TCRdb copy retains only in-frame clones and omits some. This repertoire shows roughly 440,000 clones, approximately 88% found once; its top ten account for around 12%. The specimen was peripheral blood. The source is a woman between 45 and 60 years old with COVID-19, enrolled during active disease. CDR3s include the opening cysteine and the closing phenylalanine or tryptophan. The D gene is left open where the match is weak. Some rows have no size entry. The others give once, few or many, or a class for an expanded clone.

.	.	TRBJ1-2	TRBV5-4	TGTGCCAGCAGCCCGGGATCCTATGGCTACACCTTC	CASSPGSYGYTF
TRBD1	once	TRBJ1-3	TRBV6-1	TGTGCCAGCAGTGAAGCGACAGGGAGGAACACCATATATTTT	CASSEATGRNTIYF
TRBD1	.	TRBJ1-1	TRBV5-8	TGTGCCAGCAGCTTGGGCGTGACAGGGGACACTGAAGCTTTCTTT	CASSLGVTGDTEAFF
.	.	TRBJ1-1	TRBV18	TGTGCCAGCTCACGAGAACTCCGGCCGGGGGGAGACACTGAAGCTTTCTTT	CASSRELRPGGDTEAFF
.	.	TRBJ2-1	TRBV12-5	TGTGCTAGTGCCTCGAATGAGCAGTTCTTC	CASASNEQFF
TRBD1	.	TRBJ1-1	TRBV2	TGTGCCAGCAGTGACGAGACAGGGGGCGATTCAGGAGCTTTCTTT	CASSDETGGDSGAFF
TRBD1	.	TRBJ1-2	TRBV24-1	TGTGCCACCAGTGACGGGACAGGGGGCTATCAATCGTATGGCTACACCTTC	CATSDGTGGYQSYGYTF
.	.	TRBJ2-7	TRBV19	TGTGCCAGTAGTAAAGGGGGAACTACGCACGAGCAGTACTTC	CASSKGGTTHEQYF
.	.	TRBJ1-1	TRBV9	TGTGCCAGCAGCGAGGGGTCCACTGAAGCTTTCTTT	CASSEGSTEAFF
.	.	TRBJ1-3	TRBV9	TGTGCCAGCAGCGCTCGACTAGGGGGGGGCTCTGGAAACACCATATATTTT	CASSARLGGGSGNTIYF
TRBD2	.	TRBJ2-1	TRBV6-5	TGTGCCAGCAGTTCGTGGACTAGCGGGGGAGATGAGCAGTTCTTC	CASSSWTSGGDEQFF
.	few	TRBJ1-1	TRBV14	TGTGCCAGCAGCCAACTCACAGGGCCGGAGGCTTTCTTT	CASSQLTGPEAFF
.	.	TRBJ1-2	TRBV6-5	TGTGCCAGCACCCAGAACTATGGCTACACCTTC	CASTQNYGYTF
TRBD2	.	TRBJ2-5	TRBV5-4	TGTGCCAGCAGCTTGGCGGGACTAGCAAAAGAGACCCAGTACTTC	CASSLAGLAKETQYF
.	.	TRBJ1-5	TRBV5-5	TGTGCCAGCAGCTTAGGGACTTGGGGCAATCAGCCCCAGCATTTT	CASSLGTWGNQPQHF
.	.	TRBJ1-1	TRBV9	TGTGCCAGCAGCGTAGGGGAGGTGGGGACTGAAGCTTTCTTT	CASSVGEVGTEAFF
TRBD1	.	TRBJ2-5	TRBV11-3	TGTGCCAGCAGCCCCTCCGGGACAGGGGGCTATGAGACCCAGTACTTC	CASSPSGTGGYETQYF
.	.	TRBJ2-5	TRBV5-6	TGTGCCAGCAGCTTGGCTCGGACTACGTTCCAAGAGACCCAGTACTTC	CASSLARTTFQETQYF
TRBD2	.	TRBJ2-5	TRBV29-1	TGCAGCGTTGCCACTGGACTAGCAGAGACCCAGTACTTC	CSVATGLAETQYF
.	.	TRBJ1-1	TRBV5-1	TGCGCCAGCAGCCGCGGGTCGAACACTGAAGCTTTCTTT	CASSRGSNTEAFF
.	once	TRBJ1-5	TRBV7-2	TGTGCCAGCAGCTTAGCACCGGGGAGCAATCAGCCCCAGCATTTT	CASSLAPGSNQPQHF
.	.	TRBJ1-5	TRBV28	TGTGCCAGCAGTTCTACTCAGGGTGGAGGCAATCAGCCCCAGCATTTT	CASSSTQGGGNQPQHF
.	once	TRBJ1-5	TRBV2	TGTGCCAGCAGTGATTTACGGGGGCAGCCCCAGCATTTT	CASSDLRGQPQHF
.	.	TRBJ1-6	TRBV5-1	TGCGCCAGCAGCTTGGCAGGGTATAATTCACCCCTCCACTTT	CASSLAGYNSPLHF
.	.	TRBJ2-7	TRBV5-4	TGTGCCAGCAGCTTGGGGAGTTCGCATCTAACGGGCTACGAGCAGTACTTC	CASSLGSSHLTGYEQYF
.	.	TRBJ2-5	TRBV7-2	TGTGCCAGCAGCTTATTCGGGGATCAAGAGACCCAGTACTTC	CASSLFGDQETQYF
.	.	TRBJ2-7	TRBV12-3/TRBV12-4	TGTGCCAGCAGTTTAGGACATCCCGACGAGCAGTACTTC	CASSLGHPDEQYF
.	.	TRBJ1-1	TRBV5-1	TGCGCCAGCAGCTTTAGGGTAGGAGGAAGCACTGAAGCTTTCTTT	CASSFRVGGSTEAFF
TRBD1	.	TRBJ1-6	TRBV2	TGTGCCAGCAGTGTGGACAGGGGTAATTCACCCCTCCACTTT	CASSVDRGNSPLHF